The T cell receptor (beta chain) under discussion was sequenced for a study of T cell changes during pregnancy in multiple sclerosis. The repertoire was sequenced with immunoSEQ multiplex PCR; TCRdb's copy has only in-frame clones and lacks some. Among 80,000 to 100,000 clones listed, around 94% were seen once. V shed 1 base, J shed 4 bases, and the junction held 6 bases outside the gene matches. CDR1 SNHLY and CDR2 FYNNEI come from the germline V gene. The CDR3 extends over 16 amino acids. The receptor comes from a female donor with multiple sclerosis, enrolled in a pregnancy study. This chain uses TRBV2 with TRBJ2-5; 10 bases agree with TRBD1. Sequenced material: peripheral blood, taken in the first trimester of pregnancy. The CDR3 sequence is CASSEGWDRGRETQYF. Written as DNA, the CDR3 is TGTGCCAGCAGTGAAGGGTGGGACAGGGGCCGAGAGACCCAGTACTTC.